This T cell receptor beta chain appears in the sequencing data of a study of blood T cells in healthy people across ages. A remark on this clonotype: Its antigen is unidentified.

A sample-barcoded 5' primer and a J-beta primer mix were used in a second PCR of about 7 to 12 cycles. TCRdb fed the 5' RACE reads into MiXCR, producing one record per CDR3 protein. Among some 1.4 million distinct CDR3 sequences listed, 35% to 45% were seen once. Individuals who donated were healthy Caucasians from Russia aged roughly 6 to 100. Isolation recovered at least 6 million PBMCs from every sample. A minimum of 6 micrograms of total RNA was extracted per sample. V lost 2 bases, J lost 6 bases, and 5 bases stayed unmatched. The CDR3 has 14 amino acids. Whole-study results and caveats: Roughly linearly, TCR beta diversity per million T cells fell as age increased.

Sequencing was performed on blood. The TCR originated in a young woman in good health. The V gene is TRBV12-3 or TRBV12-4, the J gene TRBJ2-7, with TRBD2 identical over 9 bases. The CDR3: CASSLLAGGREQYF. CDR3 in DNA: TGTGCCAGCAGTTTACTGGCGGGAGGGCGCGAGCAGTACTTC.